Listed below are T cell receptor beta chains from one sample, sequenced in a study of blood T cell repertoires in COVID-19. The repertoire was sequenced with immunoSEQ multiplex PCR; TCRdb's copy has only in-frame clones and lacks some. The sample yields about 110,000 clones, about 70% seen once. The sample comprised peripheral blood. The receptors derive from a woman aged 55-70 years with acute or convalescent COVID-19. Each CDR3 is given without its conserved first and last residue.

>TRBV3-1/TRBV3-2|TRBJ1-3|12
ASSQAAGGNTIY
>TRBV28|TRBJ1-2|10
ASSFRGEGYT
>TRBV19|TRBJ2-1|14
ASSLTPSGGINEQF
>TRBV7-9|TRBJ1-4|12
ASSLGDRYEKLF
>TRBV19|TRBJ1-2|14
ASSILYPRDGYGYT
>TRBV5-6|TRBJ1-6|12
ASNPGQGRSPLH
>TRBV19|TRBJ2-1|15
ASSLAGGHSSYNEQF
>TRBV29-1|TRBJ1-1|11
SVDLGQGTEAF
>TRBV18|TRBJ2-7|13
ASSQTGTGGYEQY
>TRBV4-2|TRBJ2-1|15
ASSQVVGTGPTNEQF
>TRBV7-3|TRBJ1-1|13
ASSPSGTGMAEAF
>TRBV5-1|TRBJ1-1|11
ASRTGERTEAF
>TRBV28|TRBJ1-1|12
ASSEEVFNTEAF
>TRBV24-1|TRBJ2-3|10
ATSRVTDTQY
>TRBV2|TRBJ2-1|12
ASSGDRGVNEQF
>TRBV5-1|TRBJ2-3|11
ASSVQFTDTQY
>TRBV7-9|TRBJ1-3|12
ASLRASSGNTIY
>TRBV5-1|TRBJ2-5|10
ASSLNSETQY
>TRBV4-1|TRBJ1-2|12
ASSPEGPAGGYT
>TRBV6-5|TRBJ2-3|9
ASSSTDTQY
>TRBV4-3|TRBJ1-4|16
ASSQVLPRLGRGEKLF
>TRBV6-5|TRBJ1-5|13
ASSYSAGKNQPQH
>TRBV9|TRBJ1-5|13
ASSPAGQGHQPQH
>TRBV4-2|TRBJ1-3|15
ASSQEEGRYSGNTIY
>TRBV7-2|TRBJ1-1|11
ASTHAGATEAF
>TRBV6-5|TRBJ2-7|12
ASSAGQRTYEQY
>TRBV15|TRBJ2-2|16
ATRTGGAGTGNTGELF
>TRBV5-1|TRBJ1-4|13
ASSSMGQQNEKLF
>TRBV18|TRBJ2-1|14
ASSPQSSGSYNEQF
>TRBV28|TRBJ2-5|11
ASSFVGARTQY
>TRBV24-1|TRBJ1-4|14
ATSTTIGQGAEKLF
>TRBV4-1|TRBJ2-1|18
ASSQARSGGAVGSYNEQF
>TRBV3-1/TRBV3-2|TRBJ1-5|13
ASSQDTTGAQPQH
>TRBV5-8|TRBJ1-6|9
ASSNRGPLH
>TRBV29-1|TRBJ1-2|10
SVETLGGGYT
>TRBV11-2|TRBJ2-7|13
ASSFSSASGYEQY
>TRBV2|TRBJ1-5|10
ASGGSNQPQH
>TRBV25-1|TRBJ1-1|9
ASSEGQSAF
>TRBV19|TRBJ1-1|12
ASSSDRIYTEAF
>TRBV19|TRBJ1-1|13
ASSPRTGASTEAF
>TRBV9|TRBJ1-1|15
ASSVDLLDGSNTEAF
>TRBV6-5|TRBJ2-1|14
ASSYWGRGMSAEQF
>TRBV7-2|TRBJ2-4|11
ASSPSRRDIQY
>TRBV9|TRBJ1-3|15
ASSVGARTDSGNTIY
>TRBV12-3/TRBV12-4|TRBJ1-2|11
ASSRRQNYGYT
>TRBV11-1|TRBJ1-2|13
ASSLEEGQGGGYT
>TRBV6-2/TRBV6-3|TRBJ1-2|15
ASSYLVGTGEDYGYT
>TRBV19|TRBJ1-2|14
ASSIQGPGLNYGYT
>TRBV19|TRBJ1-3|12
ASSIGQGVDTIY
>TRBV18|TRBJ2-5|14
ASSPPNRGEGETQY
>TRBV20-1|TRBJ2-1|9
SATGLDEQF
>TRBV7-9|TRBJ1-4|13
ASSSGQGTNEKLF
>TRBV19|TRBJ1-2|11
ASKRGATYGYT
>TRBV7-9|TRBJ1-1|12
ASTSGGLNTEAF
>TRBV10-3|TRBJ2-7|12
AISESIGADEQY
>TRBV6-5|TRBJ2-3|13
ASSLERGGTDTQY
>TRBV18|TRBJ1-1|12
ASSSVQGATEAF
>TRBV11-2|TRBJ2-5|13
ASSKEQRPQETQY
>TRBV6-4|TRBJ1-2|12
ASSAGVGSYGYT